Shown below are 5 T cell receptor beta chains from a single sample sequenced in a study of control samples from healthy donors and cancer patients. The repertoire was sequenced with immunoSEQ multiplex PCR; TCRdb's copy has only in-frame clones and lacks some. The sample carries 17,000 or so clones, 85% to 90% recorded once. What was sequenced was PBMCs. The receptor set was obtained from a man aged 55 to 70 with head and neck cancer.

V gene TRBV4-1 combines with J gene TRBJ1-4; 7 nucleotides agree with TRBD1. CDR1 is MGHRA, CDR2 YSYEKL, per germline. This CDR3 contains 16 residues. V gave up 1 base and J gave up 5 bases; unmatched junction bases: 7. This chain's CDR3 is CASSQGEGAGNEKLFF. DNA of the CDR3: TGCGCCAGCAGCCAAGGTGAGGGGGCAGGAAATGAAAAACTGTTTTTT.

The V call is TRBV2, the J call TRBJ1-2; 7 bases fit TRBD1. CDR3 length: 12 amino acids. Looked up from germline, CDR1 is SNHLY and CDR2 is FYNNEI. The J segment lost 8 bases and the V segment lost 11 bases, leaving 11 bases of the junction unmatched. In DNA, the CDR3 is TGTGCCTCACAACGACAGGGCGAAGGCTACACCTTC. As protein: CASQRQGEGYTF.

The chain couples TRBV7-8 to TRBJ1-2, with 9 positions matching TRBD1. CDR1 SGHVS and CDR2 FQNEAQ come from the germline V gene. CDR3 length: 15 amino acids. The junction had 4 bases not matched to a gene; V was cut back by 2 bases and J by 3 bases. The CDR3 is CASSLWDRVDYGYTF. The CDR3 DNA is TGTGCCAGCAGCTTATGGGACAGGGTCGACTATGGCTACACCTTC.

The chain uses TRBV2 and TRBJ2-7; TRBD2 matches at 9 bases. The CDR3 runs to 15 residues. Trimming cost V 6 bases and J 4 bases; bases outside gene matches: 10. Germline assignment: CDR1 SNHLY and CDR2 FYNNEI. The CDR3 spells CASREALAGPYEQYF. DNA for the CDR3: TGTGCCAGCAGGGAGGCCCTAGCGGGGCCGTACGAGCAGTACTTC.

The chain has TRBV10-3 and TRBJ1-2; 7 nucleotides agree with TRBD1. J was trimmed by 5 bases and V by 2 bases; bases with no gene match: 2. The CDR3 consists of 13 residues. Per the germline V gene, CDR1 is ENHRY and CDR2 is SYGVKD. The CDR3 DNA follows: TGTGCCATCAGTGAGGACAGGGTTTATGGCTACACCTTC. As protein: CAISEDRVYGYTF.